The clone carrying this T cell receptor (beta chain) was counted between two and nine times. V lost 2 bases to trimming and J lost 2 bases; unmatched junction nucleotides: 3. CDR3 length: 14 residues. The germline V gene has CDR1 LGHNA and CDR2 YSLEER. These data belong to a study of T-cell memory formation after mild COVID-19. TCRdb redid the calling of the 5' RACE reads with MiXCR, one entry per CDR3 protein. The sample holds 85,000 to 130,000 distinct CDR3 sequences; roughly 12% are singletons and the top ten take roughly 27%. This clonotype was obtained from an adult woman who had mild COVID-19 (a few samples of this study predate the infection). Cell type and time point are not known. The rearrangement links TRBV4-3 to TRBJ2-7, with 7 bases aligning to TRBD1. Sequences were obtained from PBMCs or a T cell subset sorted from them (not recorded which). CDR3 loop: CASSQNRGPYEQYF. The CDR3 nucleotides are TGCGCCAGCAGCCAAAACAGGGGTCCCTACGAGCAGTACTTC.